Following are 26 T cell receptor beta chains from one sample sequenced in a study of blood T cell repertoires in COVID-19. Sequenced by immunoSEQ multiplex PCR; TCRdb stores in-frame clones only, minus some. The sample lists fewer than 200,000 clones, 74% seen once, with 3% in the top ten. Input material: peripheral blood. Source of these receptors: a woman over 75 with acute or convalescent COVID-19.

The chain combines TRBV10-3 with TRBJ2-3; TRBD2 matches at 9 bases. The germline gives CDR1 ENHRY, CDR2 SYGVKD. Trimming removed 10 bases from V and 2 bases from J; junction bases left unmatched: 13. This CDR3 is built from 16 residues. DNA of the CDR3: TGTGCCACCGGAGCTAGCGGGAATTTCTTCACAGATACGCAGTATTTT. Amino acid sequence: CATGASGNFFTDTQYF.

This chain joins TRBV6-5 and TRBJ2-2; D possibly corresponds to TRBD2 (5 bases). The CDR3 is 12 amino acids. Deletions cut 6 bases from V and 5 bases from J, with 7 bases between. Germline V gives CDR1 MNHEY, CDR2 SVGAGI. The CDR3 sequence: CASRTRTGELFF. CDR3 in DNA: TGTGCCAGCAGAACTAGGACCGGGGAGCTGTTTTTT.

The genes are TRBV7-9 and TRBJ2-3, with D tentatively TRBD2 (6 bases). The CDR3 sequence is 14 residues long. V lost 7 bases and J 0 bases, leaving 11 bases between the germline ends. CDR1 is SEHNR and CDR2 is FQNEAQ in the germline V gene (reference sequence). The CDR3 here is CASKEGASTDTQYF. The CDR3 nucleotides are TGTGCCAGCAAGGAGGGAGCGAGCACAGATACGCAGTATTTT.

The chain uses TRBV6-2 or TRBV6-3 and TRBJ2-7, with 10 bases lining up with TRBD2. CDR1 is MNHEY, CDR2 SVGEGT, per germline. The trim removed 0 bases at V and 4 bases at J, leaving 0 bases unmatched. CDR3 size: 14 residues. The CDR3 spells CASSYSSGRYEQYF. The CDR3 region has the DNA TGTGCCAGCAGTTACTCTAGCGGGAGGTACGAGCAGTACTTC.

The chain recombines TRBV25-1 with TRBJ1-2, with D tentatively TRBD1 (6 bases). V lost 2 bases, J lost 9 bases, and 19 bases lay in between. The CDR3 sequence is 15 residues long. CDR1 and CDR2 (germline): MGHDK, SYGVNS. The CDR3 protein is CASSEEGGIRGRYTF. The DNA for the CDR3 is TGTGCCAGCAGTGAAGAAGGGGGTATCCGGGGTCGCTACACCTTC.

The chain has TRBV5-1 and TRBJ2-5, with a possible D match to TRBD2 (6 bases). V lost 3 bases and J 2 bases, leaving 23 bases between the germline ends. CDR1 SGHRS and CDR2 YFSETQ come from the germline V gene. The CDR3 runs 18 residues. The chain's CDR3 is CASSSQSSSAITQETQYF. The DNA for the CDR3 is TGCGCCAGCAGCTCTCAGTCGTCTAGCGCGATAACTCAAGAGACCCAGTACTTC.

J is TRBJ1-1 and V is TRBV10-3; no clear D gene. This CDR3 spans 13 amino acids. Trimming pared 6 bases from V and 4 bases from J, leaving 12 bases between. CDR1 ENHRY and CDR2 SYGVKD come from the germline V gene. The CDR3 loop is CAIRRDGGTEAFF. The CDR3 region has the DNA TGTGCCATCAGAAGGGATGGAGGCACTGAAGCTTTCTTT.

The CDR3 nucleotides read TGTGCCAGCAGCCCGGACAGGGCGAATGAGCAGTTCTTC. Protein sequence: CASSPDRANEQFF. The chain uses TRBV11-2 and TRBJ2-1; 8 bases line up with TRBD1. CDR3 length: 13 residues. V was clipped by 5 bases and J by 7 bases; unmatched bases: 4. CDR1 and CDR2 (germline): SGHAT, FQNNGV.

This chain links TRBV6-5 with TRBJ1-1; D is possibly TRBD1 (6 bases). Germline lookup yields CDR1 MNHEY and CDR2 SVGAGI. Trimming pared 4 bases from V and 7 bases from J, leaving 16 bases between. CDR3 length equals 14 residues. CDR3 DNA: TGTGCCAGCAGTTTACTCCAGGGGATGAGTGAAGCTTTCTTT. It specifies CASSLLQGMSEAFF.

The rearrangement joins TRBV6-5 to TRBJ2-3; D unresolved. This CDR3 region has 14 residues. V lost 2 bases and J lost 1, with 7 bases in between. Germline V gives CDR1 MNHEY, CDR2 SVGAGI. The CDR3 region is CASSYRQGTDTQYF. The CDR3 DNA follows: TGTGCCAGCAGTTACCGGCAGGGCACAGATACGCAGTATTTT.

CDR3 coding DNA: TGTGCCAGCTCCCCCGGGACTAGCGGGAGGTTTCACAATGAGCAGTTCTTC. Translation gives CASSPGTSGRFHNEQFF. The chain has TRBV3-1 (or the pseudogene TRBV3-2) and TRBJ2-1, with TRBD2 identical over 15 bases. V was pared by 8 bases and J by 5 bases, with 10 bases of the junction left unmatched. The CDR3 has 17 residues. Germline lookup yields CDR1 LGHDT and CDR2 YNNKEL (reference sequence).

The genes are TRBV6-5 and TRBJ2-7; TRBD2 might be the D (5 bases). V was clipped by 5 bases and J by 5 bases, with 13 bases between them. Germline-derived CDR1 and CDR2 are MNHEY and SVGAGI. This CDR3 has 13 residues. In DNA, the CDR3 is TGTGCCAGCAGTACCCTAGCCAACCACGAGCAGTACTTC. Its protein product is CASSTLANHEQYF.

This clone was seen a few times. V usage is TRBV19 and J usage is TRBJ2-6; no clear D. The CDR3 is 15 residues long. CDR1 and CDR2 from the germline V gene are LNHDA and SQIVND (reference sequence). V lost 1 base and J lost 2, with 6 bases in between. This CDR3 reads CASSIVLAGANVLTF. CDR3 nucleotides: TGTGCCAGTAGTATAGTGTTAGCTGGGGCCAACGTCCTGACTTTC.

The gene calls are TRBV7-3 and TRBJ1-3; D is ambiguous. V gave up 5 bases and J gave up 2 bases, with 10 bases separating them. In germline, CDR1 is SGHTA, CDR2 FQGTGA. This CDR3 region has 14 residues. This CDR3 reads CASSPGLPGNTIYF. CDR3 coding DNA: TGTGCCAGCAGCCCCGGTCTTCCTGGAAACACCATATATTTT.

This clone was observed a handful of times. V usage is TRBV6-2 or TRBV6-3 and J usage is TRBJ2-7; a possible D gene is TRBD2 (6 bases). V was trimmed by 4 bases and J by 7 bases, leaving 17 bases between them. CDR1 is MNHEY, CDR2 SVGEGT, per germline. This CDR3 is 14 amino acids long. Here the CDR3 reads CASSFRVPAGEQYF. CDR3 nucleotide sequence: TGTGCCAGCAGTTTTCGGGTCCCCGCGGGAGAGCAGTACTTC.

The J gene is TRBJ2-5, the V gene TRBV28; weak D call: TRBD1 (5 bases). Germline V lookup: CDR1 MDHEN, CDR2 SYDVKM. Trimming pared 1 base from V and 1 base from J, leaving 10 bases between. This CDR3 region has 15 residues. CDR3 region: CASSLSRQFQETQYF. The DNA for the CDR3 is TGTGCCAGCAGTTTATCTCGACAGTTCCAAGAGACCCAGTACTTC. Using reference TRBV28 and TRBJ2-5 for the parts outside the CDR3, the full variable domain is DVKVTQSSRYLVKRTGEKVFLECVQDMDHENMFWYRQDPGLGLRLIYFSYDVKMKEKGDIPEGYSVSREKKERFSLILESASTNQTSMYLCASSLSRQFQETQYFGPGTRLLVL.

This clone was counted a single time. The chain is built from TRBV28 and TRBJ2-5, with D hard to call. CDR3 size: 17 residues. Trimming pared 0 bases from V and 1 base from J, leaving 15 bases between. Germline lookup yields CDR1 MDHEN and CDR2 SYDVKM. CDR3 amino acids: CASSLWANPRPQETQYF. CDR3 DNA sequence: TGTGCCAGCAGTTTATGGGCGAACCCCAGGCCCCAAGAGACCCAGTACTTC.

This clone showed up just once. The chain combines TRBV4-3 with TRBJ2-1, with D tentatively TRBD2 (5 bases). Germline loops: CDR1 LGHNA, CDR2 YSLEER. The CDR3 is 16 residues long. V lost 0 bases and J lost 0, with 9 bases in between. Here the CDR3 reads CASSQESGSSYNEQFF. The CDR3, as DNA: TGCGCCAGCAGCCAAGAGAGCGGCAGCTCCTACAATGAGCAGTTCTTC.

The chain links TRBV5-6 to TRBJ2-3, with 11 bases that match TRBD1. The CDR3 spans 15 residues. Trimming took 2 bases from V and 4 from J; bases not matched to a gene: 3. The germline V gene encodes CDR1 SGHDT and CDR2 YYEEEE. The CDR3 nucleotides read TGTGCCAGCAGCTTCGGACAGGGGGCGTCAGATACGCAGTATTTT. It codes for CASSFGQGASDTQYF.

The chain carries TRBV13 and TRBJ2-3; D might be TRBD2 (6 bases). The ends were cut back, 2 bases at V and 0 bases at J, with 24 bases in the middle. The CDR3 runs to 20 residues. Germline V CDR1 and CDR2: PRHDT, FYEKMQ (reference sequence). The CDR3 sequence is CASSLKVTPVGRPSTDTQYF. The DNA for the CDR3 is TGTGCCAGCAGCTTAAAGGTCACGCCGGTTGGGAGGCCTAGCACAGATACGCAGTATTTT.

The genes are TRBV4-2 and TRBJ2-1; D possibly corresponds to TRBD2 (6 bases). The CDR3 runs 14 residues. The germline V gene has CDR1 LGHNA and CDR2 YNFKEQ. Trimming stripped 1 base from V and 6 bases from J, with 10 bases between. The CDR3 DNA reads TGTGCCAGCAGCCAAGGGAGGGTGGGCAATGAGCAGTTCTTC. Translation: CASSQGRVGNEQFF.

The V and J genes are TRBV7-9 and TRBJ2-3, with a possible D match to TRBD1 (5 bases). This CDR3 spans 16 amino acids. Per germline, CDR1 SEHNR and CDR2 FQNEAQ (reference sequence). The ends were cut back, 6 bases at V and 2 bases at J, with 18 bases in the middle. The DNA of the CDR3 is TGTGCCAGCAGTCGTCTCAGGGCGGAGATCACAGATACGCAGTATTTT. Its translation is CASSRLRAEITDTQYF.

Many counts were recorded for this clone. The gene calls are TRBV28 and TRBJ1-5, with a weak D call TRBD1 (5 bases). The length of the CDR3 is 14 residues. Trimming stripped 6 bases from V and 1 base from J, with 10 bases between. Germline V gene data show CDR1 as MDHEN and CDR2 as SYDVKM. CDR3 sequence: CASSWTHSNQPQHF. The DNA for the CDR3 is TGTGCCAGCAGCTGGACACACAGCAATCAGCCCCAGCATTTT.

This chain links TRBV5-4 with TRBJ2-3; TRBD1 is a possible D gene (6 bases). Germline values: CDR1 SGHNT, CDR2 YYREEE (reference sequence). Trimming removed 3 bases at V and 5 bases at J, with 19 bases between. The CDR3 covers 16 residues. CDR3: CASSWGRGRDVDTQYF. In DNA form, the CDR3 reads TGTGCCAGCAGCTGGGGCAGGGGCCGCGATGTAGATACGCAGTATTTT.

This chain's CDR3 is CASSTRDYFTYNEQFF. The CDR3 nucleotides are TGCGCCAGCAGTACTAGGGACTACTTCACCTACAATGAGCAGTTCTTC. The chain employs TRBV10-2 and TRBJ2-1, with 7 nucleotides matching TRBD2. The CDR3 is 16 residues long. J lost 2 bases, V lost 5 bases, and 9 bases had no gene match. CDR1 is WSHSY and CDR2 is SAAADI in the germline V gene.

The chain joins TRBV7-2 to TRBJ2-1, with 8 bases matching TRBD2. Germline V lookup: CDR1 SGHTA, CDR2 FQGNSA. J lost 8 bases, V lost 5 bases, and 11 bases had no gene match. This CDR3 spans 15 amino acids. The CDR3, as DNA: TGTGCCAGCAGCCCCATTGGCGGGAGGCCCGATGAGCAGTTCTTC. It yields the protein CASSPIGGRPDEQFF.